What follows describes a single T cell receptor beta chain. The specificity of this receptor is unknown. Base qualities are not at hand, and no much larger clone is one base apart. For this chain, trimming is 6 bases at the V end and 6 bases at the J end, and the number of junction bases without a gene match is 15. According to the germline V gene (reference sequence), CDR1 reads MNHEY and CDR2 reads SMNVEV. The CDR3 has 17 amino acids, counting the end cysteine and phenylalanine. The only DNA kept is the CDR3, 51 bases in frame from the first base. The immunoSEQ Assay, a bias-controlled multiplex PCR, was used to amplify TCRbeta CDR3 regions from genomic DNA. In the original analysis: The number of nucleated cells in each sample was estimated by amplification of reference gene primers within the assay. Sequence reads were collapsed and filtered to measure the absolute abundance of every unique TCRbeta CDR3 rearrangement. Productive Simpson clonality was computed per sample as the square root of Simpson's diversity index over productive rearrangements. What TCRdb holds here is the immuneACCESS table cut down to in-frame rearrangements. Part of the clones is not present; checked against another copy, under half of the missing clones reflect an unresolved V gene, and the others are unexplained. D and trimming come from the DNA, and the V and J calls and clone size come from that table. The sample table records 250,000 to 350,000 clones; roughly 90% of these occur just once. The ten biggest clones cover 1.1% of the sample.

Enrolling through a virtual design, the prospective study's participants ranged in age from roughly 18 to 89 years and lived across roughly 24 United States geographic areas. In the prospective study, cohorts were assigned on the basis of participant-reported clinical history obtained from a screening survey and a study questionnaire. For ImmuneRACE Cohort 3, a participant was defined as recovered based on two consecutive negative NP/OP PCR tests, clearance by a healthcare professional, or resolution of symptoms. In the prospective study, mobile phlebotomists collected whole blood, serum and a nasopharyngeal or oropharyngeal swab from each participant. Prospective study participants could optionally give additional blood draws and questionnaires over a 2-month period. Before DNA extraction, prospective study blood samples were shipped either frozen or at room temperature. This entry belongs to a study of blood T cell repertoires in COVID-19 (TCRdb year 2020). Regarding the study in general: Collaborator samples came from the United States, Italy and Spain and covered acute and convalescent phases of COVID-19. The repertoires were released in a freely available public database meant as a resource for research on the immune response to SARS-CoV-2. The material from the prospective study consisted of cDNA or gDNA derived from T cells, B-cell-depleted T cells, or PBMCs. The dataset comprised deeply sampled blood TCRbeta repertoires from subjects exposed to, actively infected with, or recovered from COVID-19. Where available, HLA class I and class II types were taken from metadata supplied by the sample provider and were not determined by assay-based typing. The samples were drawn from the first 160 participants of the ongoing ImmuneRACE study and from 1,200 or so subjects provided by 6 global collaborators. A de-identified subject ID, COVID-19 status, age in years and sex were almost always included in the sample metadata.

Overall results and qualifications from the work: Clinical and demographic metadata were provided uncurated, with the amount varying by source and participant.

This sequence originates from a woman younger than 45 who had recovered from COVID-19. The chain is encoded by TRBV27 joined to TRBJ2-1, with 9 central nucleotides matching TRBD2. The source material was PBMCs or T cells enriched from blood (not recorded which). The DNA sequence is given as TGTGCCAGCAGATCGTTCAGCGGGAGGTTAGGAAGCAATGAGCAGTTCTTC. This codes for CASRSFSGRLGSNEQFF.